These T cell receptor beta chains were read from a single sample in a study of T cells expressing NK-cell markers. TCRdb processed the 5' RACE reads again and assigns one entry to each CDR3 protein, with no DNA. In total, the table holds 450,000 to 600,000 distinct CDR3 sequences. The sequenced sample consisted of blood T cells: a sorted CD56 or NKG2C T cell subset, CD4+ or CD8+ T cells, or bulk PBMC T cells (not recorded which). These receptors originate from a man aged 18 to 29 in good health. Both conserved end residues are part of each CDR3.

J,V,CDR3
TRBJ2-5,TRBV20-1,CSARVTGRETQYF
TRBJ1-3,TRBV28,CASSPWADRIGNTIYF
TRBJ2-2,TRBV29-1,CSVKGSREVNTGELFF
TRBJ2-3,TRBV20-1,CSAGINRATDTQYF
TRBJ2-2,TRBV11-2,CASSLPRTSANTGELFF
TRBJ2-3,TRBV7-2,CASRPTGGDTQYF
TRBJ2-3,TRBV12-3/TRBV12-4,CASSLMAGEDTQYF
TRBJ2-1,TRBV28,CASSSQRAGLAGDEQFF
TRBJ2-1,TRBV5-1,CASSLGTGDEQFF
TRBJ1-1,TRBV20-1,CSVLSTGWDTEAFF
TRBJ2-3,TRBV6-4,CASRAGTSGSGTQYF
TRBJ2-5,TRBV12-3/TRBV12-4,CASSPNIGTQYF
TRBJ2-1,TRBV7-8,CASSLLRLAGNEQFF
TRBJ2-1,TRBV20-1,CSAAVGTGDNEQFF
TRBJ2-1,TRBV10-3,CAIRGLAGQNNEQFF
TRBJ2-2,TRBV20-1,CSALSGLAGGPGTGELFF
TRBJ1-2,TRBV7-9,CASSLPERAGYTF
TRBJ2-5,TRBV5-1,CASRYDRTPPLAQYF
TRBJ2-2,TRBV5-5,CASRNIRGGGVAGELFF
TRBJ2-6,TRBV7-6,CASSLDGIGTYSGANVLTF
TRBJ2-1,TRBV6-4,CASSTLAGSSNEQFF
TRBJ2-1,TRBV5-6,CASSLVPRLFSGVINEQFF
TRBJ2-3,TRBV28,CASSSEVEDTQYF
TRBJ2-1,TRBV5-6,CASSLVGDRFHNEQFF
TRBJ2-2,TRBV11-2,CASSPLRAQLNTGELFF
TRBJ2-1,TRBV20-1,CSAAGLASYNEQFF
TRBJ1-5,TRBV6-5,CASSITGGRQPQHF
TRBJ1-6,TRBV12-3/TRBV12-4,CACRVEGTGVGNSPLHF
TRBJ2-2,TRBV18,CASSPKGTPGELFF
TRBJ1-6,TRBV29-1,CSVRTDYNSPLHF
TRBJ2-2,TRBV5-1,CASSESQRELGELFF
TRBJ2-5,TRBV20-1,CSAGRAGETQYF
TRBJ2-3,TRBV27,CASSFVAQAGTDTQYF
TRBJ1-6,TRBV12-3/TRBV12-4,CASQGLENSPLHF
TRBJ2-1,TRBV27,CASSFPGAWKYNEQFF
TRBJ2-1,TRBV28,CASSVRGTSKPYNEQFF
TRBJ2-2,TRBV5-1,CASSTTAGQGSAGELFF
TRBJ1-1,TRBV25-1,CASSRAGIRPEAFF
TRBJ2-3,TRBV24-1,CATSASDSQGDTQYF
TRBJ2-7,TRBV29-1,CSVTHGLAGAYEQYF
TRBJ2-1,TRBV6-2/TRBV6-3,CAVRDTAYNEQFF
TRBJ2-7,TRBV7-8,CASSLVPKITYEQYF
TRBJ2-1,TRBV7-6,CASRLWDRDNEQFF
TRBJ2-1,TRBV27,CASSYLAFTMANEQFF
TRBJ1-5,TRBV27,CASSHGSNQPQHF
TRBJ2-5,TRBV20-1,CSARRVGEETQYF
TRBJ2-7,TRBV5-6,CASTFGSHYEQYF
TRBJ2-5,TRBV20-1,CSARDWRSGGVLQETQYF